This T cell receptor beta chain was obtained from a study of T cells after yellow fever vaccination. Study results and limitations: Compared with primary, the secondary response was weaker and peaked at day 5, not 15. Re-detected after boosting: most primary clones, approximately 97% of CD4 and about 89% of CD8.

As TCR cDNA was made by 5'RACE template switching, a universal primer site and UMIs were added. TCRdb processed the 5' RACE reads anew with MiXCR; each CDR3 protein has one entry. The table shows about 320,000 distinct CDR3 sequences, with approximately 4.3% occurring only once. This CDR3 contains 22 residues. V lost 0 bases and J lost 2; bases outside the gene matches: 22. Germline loops: CDR1 LGHNA, CDR2 YSLEER. Concerning this clonotype itself: As yet, its antigen is unknown.

The TCR was taken from a man between 18 and 29 years old who received the YFV17D yellow fever vaccine. The specimen comprised PBMCs, sampled 15 days after the yellow fever booster vaccination. The gene calls are TRBV4-3 and TRBJ2-3; TRBD2 aligns across 8 bases. The CDR3 here is CASSQDLVGGLAVGANTDTQYF. CDR3 nucleotides: TGCGCCAGCAGCCAAGATTTGGTCGGCGGACTAGCTGTGGGAGCAAACACAGATACGCAGTATTTT.